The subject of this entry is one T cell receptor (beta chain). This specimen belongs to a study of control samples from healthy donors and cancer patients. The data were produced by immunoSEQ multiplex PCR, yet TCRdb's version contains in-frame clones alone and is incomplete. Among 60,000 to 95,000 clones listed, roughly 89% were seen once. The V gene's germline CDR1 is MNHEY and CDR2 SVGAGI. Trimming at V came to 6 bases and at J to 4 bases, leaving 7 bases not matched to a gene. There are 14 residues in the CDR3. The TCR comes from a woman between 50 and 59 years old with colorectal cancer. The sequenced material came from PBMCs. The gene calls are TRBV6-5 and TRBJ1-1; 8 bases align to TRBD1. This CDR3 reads CASSQDRAATEAFF. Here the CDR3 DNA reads TGTGCCAGCAGCCAGGACAGGGCTGCCACTGAAGCTTTCTTT.